Here is one T cell receptor (beta chain) with its context. The sample is drawn from a study of blood T cell repertoires in COVID-19. Across the study: T cells, B-cell-depleted T cells, or PBMCs provided the cDNA or gDNA that served as material.

Participants came from roughly 23 US areas, aged roughly 18 to 89 years. Participant reports of clinical history set cohort assignment. It was within 2 weeks before study entry that exposed participants met a COVID-19 case. The repertoire was sequenced with immunoSEQ multiplex PCR; TCRdb's copy has only in-frame clones and lacks some. The table includes approximately 150,000 clones, 75% to 90% detected once. V was trimmed by 4 bases and J by 0 bases, leaving 10 bases between them. The germline gives CDR1 SGHRS, CDR2 YFSETQ. The CDR3 has 15 residues. The sequenced material came from PBMCs or T cells enriched from blood (not recorded which). The TCR originated in a man between 65 and 80 years old who had been exposed to COVID-19. This rearrangement joins TRBV5-1 to TRBJ1-4; no clear D gene. This chain's CDR3 is CASSPSQATNEKLFF. In nucleotides, the CDR3 is TGCGCCAGCAGCCCCTCGCAGGCAACTAATGAAAAACTGTTTTTT.